A selection of T cell receptor beta chains follows, all from one sample in a study of shared clonotypes between healthy human individuals. Clones were read by immunoSEQ multiplex PCR, and TCRdb kept only the in-frame ones, dropping some. The sample consists of about 530,000 clones, roughly 79% of them appearing once. The sample was PBMCs. All receptors derive from a woman in her forties in good health. Some clones in this sample may be carry-over from other donors' samples. Each CDR3 is given with its conserved first and last residue. Fields, in order: CDR3 DNA, CDR3 protein, V gene, clone size, D gene, J gene. A D gene is named only where the DNA matches it firmly. Not all rows give a size; the values are once, few, many and, for expanded clones, a class.

CDR3nt: TGTGCCAGCAGCGGAGACAGGGGAAGAGCTAACTATGGCTACACCTTC
CDR3aa: CASSGDRGRANYGYTF
v_gene: TRBV7-2
abundance: .
d_gene: TRBD1
j_gene: TRBJ1-2

CDR3nt: TGTGCCAGCAGCTTTGCCGAAGCAGATACGCAGTATTTT
CDR3aa: CASSFAEADTQYF
v_gene: TRBV7-3
abundance: .
d_gene: .
j_gene: TRBJ2-3

CDR3nt: TGTGCCAGGCATAAAGGAAACGGGACAGGGGGCTGGGGTGGCTACACCTTC
CDR3aa: CARHKGNGTGGWGGYTF
v_gene: TRBV2
abundance: .
d_gene: TRBD1
j_gene: TRBJ1-2

CDR3nt: TGTGCCAGCAGCACACTCGGACTAGCGGGAGCTGGGGAGCTGTTTTTT
CDR3aa: CASSTLGLAGAGELFF
v_gene: TRBV7-3
abundance: .
d_gene: TRBD2
j_gene: TRBJ2-2

CDR3nt: TGCGCCAGCAGCTTTACACTACCGGGACAGGGTATACTAACGAGTTACGAGCAGTACTTC
CDR3aa: CASSFTLPGQGILTSYEQYF
v_gene: TRBV5-1
abundance: .
d_gene: TRBD1
j_gene: TRBJ2-7

CDR3nt: TGTGCCAGCAGCCCCCAATTGGGGGGGGCGGGAGGACACTCCTACGAGCAGTACTTC
CDR3aa: CASSPQLGGAGGHSYEQYF
v_gene: TRBV7-4
abundance: few
d_gene: TRBD2
j_gene: TRBJ2-7

CDR3nt: TGTGCCTGGACGGAGGGGGAAAGGCCAGATACGCAGTATTTT
CDR3aa: CAWTEGERPDTQYF
v_gene: TRBV30
abundance: .
d_gene: .
j_gene: TRBJ2-3

CDR3nt: TGTGCCAGCAGCCTCGCCAGGGGCGCACGTCGTGTGGGCTACACCTTC
CDR3aa: CASSLARGARRVGYTF
v_gene: TRBV5-6
abundance: once
d_gene: .
j_gene: TRBJ1-2

CDR3nt: TGTGCCAGCAGCAGACTTAGCGGGGGGGGCACAGATACGCAGTATTTT
CDR3aa: CASSRLSGGGTDTQYF
v_gene: TRBV28
abundance: .
d_gene: TRBD2
j_gene: TRBJ2-3

CDR3nt: TGTGCCAGCCCTGGGACCGTCGGGGAGCTGTTTTTT
CDR3aa: CASPGTVGELFF
v_gene: TRBV18
abundance: .
d_gene: .
j_gene: TRBJ2-2

CDR3nt: TGTGCCTGGAGTGTAGGGACAGGGTGGGGAGGAAACACCATATATTTT
CDR3aa: CAWSVGTGWGGNTIYF
v_gene: TRBV30
abundance: .
d_gene: TRBD1
j_gene: TRBJ1-3

CDR3nt: TGTGCCAGCAGCCCCCAGGGGGGCAGGGACGAGCAGTACTTC
CDR3aa: CASSPQGGRDEQYF
v_gene: TRBV7-9
abundance: few
d_gene: .
j_gene: TRBJ2-7

CDR3nt: TGTGCCAGCAGCCCCCCGGCCGTGCACGAGCAGTACTTC
CDR3aa: CASSPPAVHEQYF
v_gene: TRBV6-5
abundance: .
d_gene: .
j_gene: TRBJ2-7

CDR3nt: TGCGCCAGCAGCACCCGGGACGCCATGAACACTGAAGCTTTCTTT
CDR3aa: CASSTRDAMNTEAFF
v_gene: TRBV5-1
abundance: few
d_gene: .
j_gene: TRBJ1-1

CDR3nt: TGTGCCAGCAGAGAAAGACTAGCGGGCTACGAGCAGTACTTC
CDR3aa: CASRERLAGYEQYF
v_gene: TRBV27
abundance: .
d_gene: TRBD2
j_gene: TRBJ2-7